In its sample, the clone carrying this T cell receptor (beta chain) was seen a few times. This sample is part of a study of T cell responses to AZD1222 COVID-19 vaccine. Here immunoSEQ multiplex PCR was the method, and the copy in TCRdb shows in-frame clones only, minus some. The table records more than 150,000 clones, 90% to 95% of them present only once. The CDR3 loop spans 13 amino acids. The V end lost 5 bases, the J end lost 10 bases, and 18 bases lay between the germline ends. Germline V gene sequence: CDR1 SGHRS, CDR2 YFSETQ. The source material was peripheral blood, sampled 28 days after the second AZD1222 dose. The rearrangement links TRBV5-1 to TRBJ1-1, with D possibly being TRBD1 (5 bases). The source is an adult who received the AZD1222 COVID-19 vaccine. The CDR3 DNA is TGCGCCAGCAGTCGTTCCGGGACCGAGGGAGCTTTCTTT. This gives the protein CASSRSGTEGAFF.